This T cell receptor (beta chain) is drawn from a study of regulatory T cells in long-lasting Graves disease. iRepertoire HTBI primers and Arm-PCR of CDR3 regions built TCR beta libraries. TCRdb passed the multiplex PCR reads through MiXCR, listing each CDR3 protein once. Of some 450,000 distinct CDR3 sequences detected, about 25% appear once; the ten largest clones hold about a quarter. This clonotype came up many times. V was clipped by 6 bases and J by 5 bases, with 10 bases between them. CDR1 GTSNPN and CDR2 SVGIG come from the germline V gene (reference sequence). This CDR3 is 11 amino acids long. Time point of the sample: persistent/refractory GD, antithyroid drugs over 5 years with positive TRAb. The TCR library used RNA extracted from PBMCs.

This TCR came from a female donor with Graves disease. The J gene is TRBJ2-5, the V gene TRBV30; D not certain. Source: peripheral blood mononuclear cells (PBMCs), taken when the disease was refractory, from a patient treated with antithyroid drugs. The CDR3 DNA follows: TGTGCCTGTGCTGTTCGGGAGACCCAGTACTTC. It yields the protein CACAVRETQYF. The variable domain in full, completed from reference TRBV30 and TRBJ2-5, reads SQTIHQWPATLVQPVGSPLSLECTVEGTSNPNLYWYRQAAGRGLQLLFYSVGIGQISSEVPQNLSASRPQDRQFILSSKKLLLSDSGFYLCACAVRETQYFGPGTRLLVL.